The 13 T cell receptor beta chains listed next were all sequenced from one sample in a study of T-cell memory formation after mild COVID-19. MiXCR was run by TCRdb on the 5' RACE reads, yielding one entry per CDR3 protein. The sample consists of about 300,000 distinct CDR3 sequences, roughly 21% of them appearing once. The specimen was PBMCs or a T cell subset sorted from them (not recorded which). The receptors originated from a man in his late teens or twenties who had mild COVID-19 (a few samples of this study predate the infection). Cell type and time point are not known.

The V gene is TRBV7-2, the J gene TRBJ2-3; D call uncertain. The CDR3 consists of 16 residues. V lost 4 bases and J 7 bases, leaving 21 bases between the germline ends. Germline CDR1 is SGHTA and CDR2 is FQGNSA. The CDR3 DNA reads as TGTGCCAGCAGCTCCGGACCGGGCCAAAGGACCTATACGCAGTATTTT. As protein: CASSSGPGQRTYTQYF.

The genes are TRBV4-1 and TRBJ1-5; D gene ambiguous. Germline V gene sequence: CDR1 MGHRA, CDR2 YSYEKL. V was cut by 0 bases and J by 0 bases, with 6 bases left in between. CDR3 length equals 15 residues. Written as DNA, the CDR3 is TGCGCCAGCAGCCAAGATTGGATTAGCAATCAGCCCCAGCATTTT. It yields the protein CASSQDWISNQPQHF.

This clonotype was seen a few times. This chain links TRBV5-1 with TRBJ2-3; D unresolved. V shed 5 bases and J shed 0 bases, with 7 bases lying between them. From germline, CDR1 is SGHRS and CDR2 YFSETQ. CDR3 size: 13 residues. CDR3 nucleotides: TGCGCCAGCAGGGGATTGAGCACAGATACGCAGTATTTT. Amino acid sequence: CASRGLSTDTQYF.

This clonotype turned up a few times. CDR3 sequence: CASSPVEGISTDTQYF. The CDR3 nucleotides are TGTGCCAGCAGCCCGGTGGAGGGGATTAGCACAGATACGCAGTATTTT. The genes are TRBV5-5 and TRBJ2-3; D possibly corresponds to TRBD2 (6 bases). The CDR3 extends over 16 amino acids. The germline V gene encodes CDR1 SGHKS and CDR2 YYEKEE (reference sequence). The ends were cut back, 4 bases at V and 0 bases at J, with 15 bases in the middle. Variable domain in full (rest from reference TRBV5-5 and TRBJ2-3): DAGVTQSPTHLIKTRGQQVTLRCSPISGHKSVSWYQQVLGQGPQFIFQYYEKEERGRGNFPDRFSARQFPNYSSELNVNALLLGDSALYLCASSPVEGISTDTQYFGPGTRLTVL.

A few counts support this clonotype. V and J are TRBV5-1 and TRBJ2-5; the D gene is possibly TRBD1 (6 bases). The CDR3 is 14 amino acids. V was clipped by 6 bases and J by 5 bases, with 17 bases between them. Looked up from germline, CDR1 is SGHRS and CDR2 is YFSETQ. The CDR3 here is CASKEMGAVETQYF. In nucleotides, the CDR3 is TGCGCCAGCAAGGAGATGGGGGCAGTGGAGACCCAGTACTTC.

The chain is built from TRBV20-1 and TRBJ2-7, with 8 bases matching TRBD1. The ends lost 5 bases at V and 2 bases at J; junction bases unmatched: 17. This CDR3 is 17 amino acids long. In germline, CDR1 is DFQATT, CDR2 SNEGSKA (reference sequence). This CDR3 reads CSARPVLGQDKTYEQYF. CDR3 sequence (DNA): TGCAGTGCTCGCCCAGTATTGGGACAGGATAAAACCTACGAGCAGTACTTC.

The gene calls are TRBV20-1 and TRBJ2-3; D might be TRBD1 (5 bases). The CDR3 is made up of 15 amino acids. The V end was cut by 1 base, the J end by 0 bases, with 11 bases between. Germline V CDR1 and CDR2: DFQATT, SNEGSKA (reference sequence). This chain's CDR3 is CSARGRRVSTDTQYF. The CDR3 region has the DNA TGCAGTGCTAGAGGGCGCAGGGTTAGCACAGATACGCAGTATTTT.

This clonotype was recorded a few times. The chain recombines TRBV6-2 or TRBV6-3 with TRBJ1-5; 11 bases match TRBD1. The CDR3 covers 15 residues. Germline values: CDR1 MNHEY, CDR2 SVGEGT. Unmatched junction bases numbered 5, after V lost 0 bases and J lost 10 bases. CDR3 loop: CASSYSTGQGGPQHF. CDR3 DNA sequence: TGTGCCAGCAGTTACTCGACGGGACAGGGGGGACCCCAGCATTTT.

Only a few counts were recorded for this clonotype. The chain combines TRBV25-1 with TRBJ1-4, with D perhaps TRBD1 (5 bases). Germline V gene data show CDR1 as MGHDK and CDR2 as SYGVNS. V lost 4 bases to trimming and J lost 7 bases, with 7 bases between them. This CDR3 is 12 amino acids long. CDR3 residues: CASSGGSEKLFF. The CDR3 DNA reads TGTGCCAGCAGTGGGGGGAGTGAAAAACTGTTTTTT.

This clonotype was seen a handful of times. This rearrangement joins TRBV20-1 to TRBJ1-6, with TRBD1 identical over 10 bases. The germline gives CDR1 DFQATT, CDR2 SNEGSKA (reference sequence). CDR3 length: 12 amino acids. V dropped 7 bases and J dropped 7; count of bases not matched to a gene: 1. CDR3 DNA sequence: TGCAGTGGGGGACAGGGGAATTCACCCCTCCACTTT. Amino acids: CSGGQGNSPLHF.

This clonotype was seen a handful of times. The rearrangement joins TRBV20-1 to TRBJ1-3, with a possible D match to TRBD1 (6 bases). The germline V gene has CDR1 DFQATT and CDR2 SNEGSKA (reference sequence). V lost 0 bases to trimming and J lost 4 bases, with 13 bases between them. The CDR3 sequence is 15 residues long. CDR3 sequence (DNA): TGCAGTGCTAGAGATTGGGGGGCAGACGGAAACACCATATATTTT. Protein sequence: CSARDWGADGNTIYF.

J is TRBJ2-3 and V is TRBV11-1, with D unresolved. Germline lookup yields CDR1 SGHAT and CDR2 FQDESV (reference sequence). Trimming removed 5 bases at V and 6 bases at J, with 6 bases between. This CDR3 region has 11 residues. Here the CDR3 DNA reads TGTGCCAGCAGCGGAAGGGATACGCAGTATTTT. Translation gives CASSGRDTQYF.

The genes are TRBV7-9 and TRBJ2-1; 9 bases align to TRBD1. Per the germline V gene, CDR1 is SEHNR and CDR2 is FQNEAQ (reference sequence). The CDR3 is 15 residues long. V lost 4 bases and J lost 10; bases outside the gene matches: 11. The chain's CDR3 is CASSSPGQGVLEQFF. Here the CDR3 DNA reads TGTGCCAGCAGCTCACCGGGACAGGGAGTTTTGGAGCAGTTCTTC.